The next 7 T cell receptor beta chains were all read from a single sample in a study of cytomegalovirus exposure and HLA in healthy donors. The assay was immunoSEQ multiplex PCR, and TCRdb's table has in-frame clones only and misses some. The table records around 160,000 clones, 85% of them present only once. The sample comprised PBMCs. The receptor source for this set is a man under 40 in good health and CMV-seropositive.

The chain couples TRBV6-9 to TRBJ1-3; D might be TRBD1 (5 bases). CDR1 and CDR2 (germline): MNHGY, SVAAGI. This CDR3 region has 17 residues. Trimming shortened V by 5 bases and J by 0 bases, and 17 bases separated the two germline ends. DNA of the CDR3: TGTGCCAGCAGTCCCGCGCCGCGGGGGTCCTCTGGAAACACCATATATTTT. It specifies CASSPAPRGSSGNTIYF.

J is TRBJ1-1 and V is TRBV7-8; no clear D. The germline V gene encodes CDR1 SGHVS and CDR2 FQNEAQ. Trimming left V 2 bases short and J 5 bases short, with 6 bases between. This CDR3 comprises 12 residues. Here the CDR3 DNA reads TGTGCCAGCAGCTTACAAGAGACTGAAGCTTTCTTT. As protein: CASSLQETEAFF.

The table lists this clone with many counts. The chain joins TRBV5-6 to TRBJ2-5; D perhaps matches TRBD2 (5 bases). V gave up 5 bases and J gave up 2 bases, with 10 bases separating them. The germline gives CDR1 SGHDT, CDR2 YYEEEE. CDR3 length: 13 amino acids. The CDR3 nucleotides read TGTGCCAGCAGTGCTAGCCGGCAAGAGACCCAGTACTTC. Its protein product is CASSASRQETQYF.

This clone appeared once. The chain joins TRBV7-3 to TRBJ2-2; D remains unclear. V was trimmed by 5 bases and J by 0 bases, leaving 4 bases between them. This CDR3 has 13 residues. CDR1 and CDR2 from the germline V gene are SGHTA and FQGTGA. CDR3 sequence: CASSQANTGELFF. Written as DNA, the CDR3 is TGTGCCAGCAGCCAGGCGAACACCGGGGAGCTGTTTTTT.

The rearrangement joins TRBV5-6 to TRBJ2-2, with TRBD2 identical over 9 bases. The V segment lost 7 bases and the J segment 2 bases; nucleotides outside the gene matches: 6. CDR1 is SGHDT, CDR2 YYEEEE, per germline. The CDR3 consists of 15 residues. The CDR3 DNA is TGTGCCAGCTTTTTAGCGGGGGATAACACCGGGGAGCTGTTTTTT. Residues: CASFLAGDNTGELFF.

This clone was picked up one time. V usage is TRBV10-3 and J usage is TRBJ2-3; possibly TRBD1 for D (5 bases). The ends were cut back, 4 bases at V and 6 bases at J, with 14 bases in the middle. The CDR3 loop spans 14 amino acids. Germline V lookup: CDR1 ENHRY, CDR2 SYGVKD. The CDR3 sequence: CAISVDLWGDTQYF. The CDR3 DNA reads as TGTGCCATCAGTGTAGACCTTTGGGGCGATACGCAGTATTTT.

The chain recombines TRBV2 with TRBJ1-5, with D hard to call. Deletions cut 6 bases from V and 7 bases from J, with 13 bases between. The CDR3 spans 13 residues. Germline CDR1 and CDR2: SNHLY and FYNNEI. Here the CDR3 DNA reads TGTGCCAGCAGAGACGGGGAAGGACAGCCCCAGCATTTT. It specifies CASRDGEGQPQHF.